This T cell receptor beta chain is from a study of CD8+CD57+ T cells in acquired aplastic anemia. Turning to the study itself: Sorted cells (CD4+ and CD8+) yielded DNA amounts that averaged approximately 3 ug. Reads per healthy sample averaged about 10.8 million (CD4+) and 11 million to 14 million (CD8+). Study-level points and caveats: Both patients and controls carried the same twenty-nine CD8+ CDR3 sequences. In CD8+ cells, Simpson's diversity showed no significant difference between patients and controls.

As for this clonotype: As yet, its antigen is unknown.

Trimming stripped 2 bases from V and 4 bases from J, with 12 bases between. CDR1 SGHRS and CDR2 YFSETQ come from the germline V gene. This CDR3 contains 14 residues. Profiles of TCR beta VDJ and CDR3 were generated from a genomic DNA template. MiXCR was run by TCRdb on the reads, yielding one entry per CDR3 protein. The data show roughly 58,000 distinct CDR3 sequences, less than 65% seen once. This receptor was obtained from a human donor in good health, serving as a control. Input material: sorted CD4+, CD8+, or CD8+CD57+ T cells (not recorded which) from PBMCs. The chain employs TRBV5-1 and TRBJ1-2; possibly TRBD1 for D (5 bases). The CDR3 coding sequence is TGCGCCAGCAGCTTACAATCTGGGGCCTATGGCTACACCTTC. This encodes CASSLQSGAYGYTF.